This TCR beta chain was recovered during a study of cytomegalovirus exposure and HLA in healthy donors (dated 2017 in TCRdb). Concerning the study at large: According to an earlier analysis of around 600 of the donors, about 179 million T cells yielded 90 million to 140 million unique TCR beta sequences and approximately 300 Gb of sequence data. Approximately 300 gigabases of sequencing data and around 85 million unique TCR sequences made up an early release that covered roughly 670 HLA-typed donors. Among the roughly 400 genotyped donors, 81% belonged to the genetic ancestry cluster associated with self-reported Caucasian donors. The aim of the study was to test whether cataloging public T cell receptors could identify signatures of past pathogen exposure. The study profiled the T cell repertoires of under 850 subjects by immunosequencing and related them to cytomegalovirus serostatus. In addition to the first cohort of several hundred subjects, a separate validation cohort of 120 different subjects was used. To predict cytomegalovirus infection status, the study brought together high-throughput TCR immunosequencing, statistical association of individual TCRs with disease status, and machine learning. A later analysis re-examined previously published TCR beta repertoires from over 500 donors and added high-resolution HLA genotyping to investigate patterns of TCR occurrence. Rather than drawing on any new phenotypic data, the later analysis identified candidate immune exposures from TCR beta sequences and the way those sequences occurred across donors. To decide whether each TCR beta V gene segment behaved as functional or pseudogenic, an earlier analysis of approximately 620 of the donors relied on high-throughput TCR beta sequencing. Alongside the repertoire data, information on donor age, sex, ethnicity and CMV serostatus was compiled. A later genetic analysis took genome-wide SNP genotypes for about 55% of the 666 donors and used that subset as a discovery cohort. All discovery cohort repertoires had been generated on a single sequencing platform. HLA typing included class I and class II loci at four-digit resolution. Typing coverage differed by locus: A, B, C, DRB1 and DQB1 were typed in about 629-630 donors, DQA1 in 522, DPA1 in 600 to 610, and DPB1 in around 490. Five DR-DQ haplotypes were treated as single units for association and clustering because of strong linkage in the cohort. Among about 390 genotyped donors of the cohort, an average of about 240,000 unique TCR beta nucleotide sequences were sequenced per donor, roughly 20% of them non-productive.

Library creation used the immunoSEQ multiplex PCR assay. For the multiplex PCR, a mixture combining 60 forward primers for TCR Vbeta segments and 13 reverse primers for TCR Jbeta segments was used. The CDR3 region of rearranged TCR beta genes was amplified from genomic DNA by a multiplex PCR assay. On the Illumina HiSeq System, the amplified TCR beta libraries were sequenced as 87-base-pair reads. On the authors' methods: Across the 670 or so repertoires, a later analysis counted tens of millions of unique TCR beta chains, roughly 11 million of which were shared by at least two donors. Raw reads were error-corrected and collapsed into unique sequences by a nearest-neighbor algorithm in which closely related sequences were merged to remove PCR and sequencing errors. V, D and J gene segments were assigned by aligning CDR3 sequences to IMGT reference sequences. For a sequence to be retained, a match of at least six nucleotides to both a V gene segment and a J gene segment was required. Rearrangements were called productive when the CDR3 lacked stop codons and stayed in frame with V and J; all others were non-productive. CDR3 was defined by IMGT convention, running from the second conserved V-encoded cysteine to the conserved J-encoded phenylalanine. The earlier analysis of about 530 of the donors excluded any sequence lacking an unambiguous match to a single V gene segment. An earlier analysis of just under 600 of the donors called V segments functional above 56.7% productive rearrangements and segregating when the between-donor standard deviation exceeded 5%. A statistical classification framework was built for diagnosing cytomegalovirus status from the catalog of TCR beta chain sequences. V and J gene assignment, in a later analysis, came from comparing TCR nucleotide sequences with IMGT/GENE-DB human TR gene sequences. Using the TCRdist pipeline, a later analysis assigned CDR3 sequences along with most-parsimonious VDJ recombination scenarios. In a later analysis, each TCR beta chain was defined by its CDR3 amino acid sequence together with its V-gene family, and reads lacking a unique V-gene family were excluded. As a way to deal with suspected cross-contamination and a sequencing artifact, a later analysis dropped approximately 570 nucleotide sequences that were highly shared and had low generation probability. In a later analysis, a clonal expansion index for each public chain was calculated from normalized within-repertoire ranks of inferred template counts. Generation probabilities in a later analysis came from a VDJ recombination model fitted to out-of-frame rearrangements, and those results were checked against IGoR. In a later analysis, TCR-TCR, TCR-HLA and TCR-CMV co-occurrence was scored with hypergeometric tests, and a repertoire-size bias correction was applied to TCR pairs. In a later analysis, false discovery rates were estimated by permuting HLA or CMV assignments 20 times. In a later analysis, co-occurring TCRs were grouped with DBSCAN, and TCRdist sequence similarity was added when clustering was performed within HLA-allele-positive subsets. Repertoires with fewer than 30,000 or more than 120,000 public chains, plus five repertoires with anomalous nucleotide sharing, were excluded from co-occurrence clustering. The table comes from immuneACCESS by way of TCRdb, which keeps in-frame sequences with V and J called. Part of the clones is missing from these tables; in studies checked, under half for an unresolved V gene and the rest for unknown reasons. From that table come the V and J calls and clone size; the DNA was used to work out D and trimming. The sample profile shows tens of thousands of clones; just under 85% of them were found once. 5.6% of the sample goes to the ten largest clones.

As for this clone: What this receptor recognizes is not known. One base away there is no much larger clone; base qualities are not given.

For CDR1 and CDR2, the germline V gene lists MRHNA and SNTAGT. Trimming leaves V shorter by 6 bases and J shorter by 1 base, with the junction holding 6 bases beyond the gene matches. Measured from the cysteine to the phenylalanine, the CDR3 is 15 residues long. CDR3 DNA is the only sequence kept; it has 45 bases, read in frame from the first base. In total, over 600 healthy bone marrow donors made up the cohort. Cohort members were all nominally healthy when sampled, although unrecorded immune exposures were likely present. The donor tested CMV seropositive and was one of the 289 seropositive cohort members. A peripheral blood sample was collected from each donor, and TCR beta sequencing was performed on peripheral blood mononuclear cells. Genomic DNA extraction from the blood cell samples was performed with the Qiagen DNeasy Blood Extraction Kit. Study-wide findings and limitations: According to a later analysis, most CMV-associated TCR beta chains appeared to be HLA-restricted, and the HLA associations seemed to be driven largely by CMV exposure. Most TCR sequences were seen in very few donors, while some public TCRs were found in many individuals. Only TCR beta chains were sequenced in this cohort, and the absence of alpha or paired-chain data limited detectable features. Because counts were too low, roughly 16 rarely observed V segments, including chromosome 9 orphons, were excluded from the earlier analysis of 587 of the donors. According to the authors, the approach could potentially be generalized to other disease states and immunological phenotypes. HLA typing was unavailable for some donors at each locus, so association tests used only the typed subset. Correlated functional status among segregating V segments might be attributable to linkage disequilibrium, but an unknown experimental factor could not be ruled out. In a later analysis, HLA-associated TCR beta chains were found to be more clonally expanded and to have lower generation probabilities than equally common non-associated chains. When HLA alleles, especially DR and DQ, strongly co-occurred, TCR associations were difficult to assign to individual alleles. In vitro tests confirmed that a few of the cytomegalovirus-associated TCR beta chains recognize cytomegalovirus antigens. A cluster of highly shared sequence variants was judged likely to be a technical artifact of the sequencing pipeline. In an earlier analysis of roughly 560 of the donors, most TCR beta V segments were observed in productive rearrangements about 87% or about 30% of the time, broadly matching IMGT annotations. The classifier was reported to diagnose cytomegalovirus status with high specificity and sensitivity in both the original and validation cohorts. Presence/absence analyses assumed roughly uniform sequencing depth across donors, an assumption that may not hold. In a later genetic analysis, fewer N-insertions in productive TCRs were reported among donors in an Asian-associated ancestry cluster than the roughly 640-donor mean. At a false discovery rate of 0.05, a later analysis linked 15,000 to 20,000 TCR beta sequences to specific HLA alleles. In the study, 150 to 200 TCR beta chains were listed as associated with cytomegalovirus. A later genetic analysis associated a missense DCLRE1C variant with V-gene and J-gene trimming of TCR beta chains, and an independent cohort replicated the association. A further reported finding was that TCR beta sequences accurately predicted the HLA-A and HLA-B alleles for most subjects in the first cohort. According to a later analysis, parvovirus B19, influenza, CMV and Epstein-Barr virus appeared linked to several top co-occurrence clusters. In a later analysis, the rate of TCR association differed among HLA loci, with DRB1 alleles having the most associated TCRs and HLA-C alleles having the fewest. CMV serostatus was the only immune exposure information available for the cohort. Some IMGT-functional V segments, including TRBV6-2 and TRBV6-3, could not be told apart with the 87-base-pair reads, so those segments were excluded.

This chain is built from TRBV6-4 and TRBJ2-3; 8 bases in the junction line up with TRBD1. What was sequenced was PBMCs. This TCR came from a woman aged 18-29 years in good health and CMV-seropositive. The CDR3 reads CASRRQGRGTDTQYF. The DNA sequence is as follows: TGTGCCAGCAGGCGACAGGGGAGAGGCACAGATACGCAGTATTTT.